This TCR beta chain was recovered during a study of cytomegalovirus exposure and HLA in healthy donors. CDR1 MDHEN and CDR2 SYDVKM come from the germline V gene. The CDR3 extends over 18 amino acids. The V segment lost 4 bases and the J segment 1 base; nucleotides outside the gene matches: 9. Primers for the PCR totalled 60 Vbeta and 13 Jbeta. Sequenced by immunoSEQ multiplex PCR; TCRdb stores in-frame clones only, minus some. The sample carries some 70,000 clones, over 75% recorded once. Sequenced sample: PBMCs. The clonotype comes from a male donor in good health and CMV-seropositive. V gene TRBV28 combines with J gene TRBJ2-1; 11 nucleotides align to TRBD2. The CDR3 protein is CASSSGPRLAGSYNEQFF. The CDR3 DNA sequence: TGTGCCAGCAGTTCTGGTCCGCGACTAGCGGGATCCTACAATGAGCAGTTCTTC. The entire variable domain, with the rest obtained from reference TRBV28 and TRBJ2-1, is as follows: DVKVTQSSRYLVKRTGEKVFLECVQDMDHENMFWYRQDPGLGLRLIYFSYDVKMKEKGDIPEGYSVSREKKERFSLILESASTNQTSMYLCASSSGPRLAGSYNEQFFGPGTRLTVL.